One sample yielded the 13 T cell receptor beta chains listed below, sequenced in a study of T cell changes during pregnancy in multiple sclerosis. Only in-frame clones appear in the TCRdb table, and some are missing; sequencing was by immunoSEQ multiplex PCR. Of about 44,000 clones listed, 92% are singletons. Sequencing used CD4+ T cells from peripheral blood mononuclear cells, obtained in the first trimester of pregnancy. These receptors were taken from a female donor with multiple sclerosis, enrolled in a pregnancy study.

This chain links TRBV21-1 with TRBJ1-5; the table's D call, TRBD1, has no DNA check behind it. TRBV21-1 is designated a pseudogene. The CDR3 runs 15 residues. The CDR3 here is CASSPQTGDGQPQHF. The CDR3 DNA reads as TGTGCCAGCAGCCCCCAGACAGGGGACGGTCAGCCCCAGCATTTT.

The V call is TRBV9, the J call TRBJ2-3; 9 positions match TRBD1. Germline CDR1 and CDR2: SGDLS and YYNGEE. The CDR3 is 14 amino acids. The ends lost 2 bases at V and 3 bases at J; junction bases unmatched: 1. The CDR3 loop reads CASSVGTGTDTQYF. In nucleotides, the CDR3 is TGTGCCAGCAGCGTCGGGACAGGGACAGATACGCAGTATTTT.

This rearrangement joins TRBV6-5 to TRBJ1-2; 7 bases map to TRBD1. This CDR3 region has 13 residues. Unmatched junction bases numbered 7, after V lost 6 bases and J lost 6 bases. Germline V gives CDR1 MNHEY, CDR2 SVGAGI. CDR3 sequence: CASRKEGANGYTF. The CDR3 region has the DNA TGTGCCAGCAGGAAGGAGGGGGCCAATGGCTACACCTTC.

The chain carries TRBV7-2 and TRBJ2-1, with D maybe TRBD2 (5 bases). The length of the CDR3 is 15 residues. Germline assignment: CDR1 SGHTA and CDR2 FQGNSA. Trimming removed 8 bases at V and 1 base at J, with 15 bases between. CDR3 bases: TGTGCCAGCCGGGAAAACCGGGGATCCTACAATGAGCAGTTCTTC. Its translation is CASRENRGSYNEQFF.

V is TRBV27 and J is TRBJ2-7; possible D gene TRBD1, 6 bases. CDR3 size: 15 residues. Germline V gene sequence: CDR1 MNHEY, CDR2 SMNVEV (reference sequence). V was cut by 6 bases and J by 0 bases, with 15 bases left in between. The CDR3 is CASSRKDSHSYEQYF. The DNA for the CDR3 is TGTGCCAGCAGCCGGAAGGACAGCCACTCCTACGAGCAGTACTTC.

This rearrangement joins TRBV19 to TRBJ2-2; D call uncertain. The ends were cut back, 0 bases at V and 1 base at J, with 3 bases in the middle. Germline values: CDR1 LNHDA, CDR2 SQIVND (reference sequence). The CDR3 loop spans 14 amino acids. In DNA form, the CDR3 reads TGTGCCAGTAGTATAGATCGGAACACCGGGGAGCTGTTTTTT. It specifies CASSIDRNTGELFF.

V usage is TRBV7-8 and J usage is TRBJ1-2, with 8 bases identical to TRBD1. The CDR3 extends over 18 amino acids. Unmatched junction bases numbered 9, after V lost 0 bases and J lost 0 bases. CDR1 and CDR2 from the germline V gene are SGHVS and FQNEAQ. CDR3 bases: TGTGCCAGCAGCTTAGCAGCCCTCGGGACAGGATCTAACTATGGCTACACCTTC. Translating gives CASSLAALGTGSNYGYTF. Drawing the rest from reference TRBV7-8 and TRBJ1-2, the complete variable domain is GAGVSQSPRYKVAKRGQDVALRCDPISGHVSLFWYQQALGQGPEFLTYFQNEAQLDKSGLPSDRFFAERPEGSVSTLKIQRTQQEDSAVYLCASSLAALGTGSNYGYTFGSGTRLTVV.

This clone has just one count. The chain has TRBV5-1 and TRBJ2-7, with 9 nucleotides matching TRBD1. The J segment lost 3 bases and the V segment lost 1 base, leaving 5 bases of the junction unmatched. CDR3 length: 15 residues. The germline V gene has CDR1 SGHRS and CDR2 YFSETQ. CDR3 sequence (DNA): TGCGCCAGCAGCTTGCTCCCGGGACAGGGCTACGAGCAGTACTTC. Translating it yields CASSLLPGQGYEQYF. Drawing the rest from reference TRBV5-1 and TRBJ2-7, the complete variable domain is KAGVTQTPRYLIKTRGQQVTLSCSPISGHRSVSWYQQTPGQGLQFLFEYFSETQRNKGNFPGRFSGRQFSNSRSEMNVSTLELGDSALYLCASSLLPGQGYEQYFGPGTRLTVT.

The chain recombines TRBV6-5 with TRBJ2-7; 9 nucleotides line up with TRBD1. Looked up from germline, CDR1 is MNHEY and CDR2 is SVGAGI. The V and J ends lost 8 bases and 5 bases, in that order; junction bases with no gene match: 10. The length of the CDR3 is 14 residues. CDR3 residues: CASRPGTGSHEQYF. The CDR3 bases are TGTGCCAGCCGCCCCGGGACAGGGTCCCACGAGCAGTACTTC.

V is TRBV2 and J is TRBJ1-2, with unresolved D. Germline V gene lookup returns CDR1 SNHLY and CDR2 FYNNEI. Trimming took 0 bases from V and 4 from J, leaving 9 bases between them. The CDR3 totals 14 residues. The DNA of the CDR3 is TGTGCCAGCAGTGAAGCGCTTTTCAGCTATGGCTACACCTTC. Translated, it gives CASSEALFSYGYTF.

The chain links TRBV27 to TRBJ1-1; D possibly corresponds to TRBD1 (6 bases). V was cut by 5 bases and J by 8 bases, with 15 bases left in between. In germline, CDR1 is MNHEY, CDR2 SMNVEV (reference sequence). The CDR3 spans 13 residues. CDR3 bases: TGTGCCAGCAGTACGCGGACAGTGGAAGAAGCTTTCTTT. This codes for CASSTRTVEEAFF.

The V call is TRBV2, the J call TRBJ2-7; 10 nucleotides align to TRBD2. The CDR3 runs to 14 residues. Looked up from germline, CDR1 is SNHLY and CDR2 is FYNNEI. Trimming took 7 bases from V and 2 from J; bases not matched to a gene: 5. DNA of the CDR3: TGTGCCAGCAATCCAGGACTAGCGGCCTACGAGCAGTACTTC. It translates to CASNPGLAAYEQYF.

The chain has TRBV4-3 and TRBJ2-3, with no clear D. The CDR3 totals 15 residues. Germline CDR1 LGHNA, CDR2 YSLEER. The V and J ends lost 0 bases and 6 bases respectively, with 13 bases between them. The CDR3 DNA reads as TGCGCCAGCAGCCAAGAGACACGACCCTCCGATACGCAGTATTTT. Encoded protein: CASSQETRPSDTQYF.